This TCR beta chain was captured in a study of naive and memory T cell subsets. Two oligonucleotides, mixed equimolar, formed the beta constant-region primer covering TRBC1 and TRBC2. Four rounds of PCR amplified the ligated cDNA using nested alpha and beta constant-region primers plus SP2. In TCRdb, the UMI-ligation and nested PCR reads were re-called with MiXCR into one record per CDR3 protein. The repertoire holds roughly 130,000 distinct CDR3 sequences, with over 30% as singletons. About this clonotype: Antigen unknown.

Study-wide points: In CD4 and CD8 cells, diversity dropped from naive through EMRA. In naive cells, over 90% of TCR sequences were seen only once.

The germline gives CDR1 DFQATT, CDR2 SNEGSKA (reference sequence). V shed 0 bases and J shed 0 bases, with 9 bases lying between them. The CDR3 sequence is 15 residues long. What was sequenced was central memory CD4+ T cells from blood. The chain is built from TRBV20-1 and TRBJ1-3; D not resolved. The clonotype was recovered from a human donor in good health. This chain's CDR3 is CSARDYSRSGNTIYF. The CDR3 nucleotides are TGCAGTGCTAGAGATTATTCGCGCTCTGGAAACACCATATATTTT.